This record covers a single TCR beta chain. Its target is not known. The sample belongs to a study of T cell responses to AZD1222 COVID-19 vaccine. Trimming removed 4 bases at V and 7 bases at J, with 11 bases between. Germline CDR1 reads SGHTA; CDR2 reads FQGNSA. CDR3 length: 13 residues. Data came from immunoSEQ multiplex PCR; TCRdb stores just in-frame clones and leaves some out. Among approximately 150,000 clones listed, just over 90% were seen once. The study's findings and limits: Spike as a whole was targeted by vaccine-associated CD4 TCRs, dominant at 160-218 and 743-854. Reports say nearly half of spike-specific TCRs go after unmutated variant regions.

This sample comprised peripheral blood, obtained on day 0 of MenACWY control vaccination. The chain couples TRBV7-2 to TRBJ1-3, with TRBD1 as a possible D gene (6 bases). The TCR was taken from an adult in good health. The CDR3 DNA sequence: TGTGCCAGCAGCTACGGACAGAGCAACACCATATATTTT. This gives the protein CASSYGQSNTIYF.